These T cell receptor beta chains were read from a single sample in a study of blood T cell repertoires in COVID-19. Repertoires were generated with immunoSEQ multiplex PCR, while TCRdb's copy carries only in-frame clones and drops some. The repertoire holds 250,000 to 350,000 clones, with 88% as singletons. Sequences were obtained from peripheral blood. The receptor source for this set is a woman aged 25 to 39 with COVID-19, enrolled during active disease. CDR3s include the opening cysteine and the closing phenylalanine or tryptophan. A D gene is named only where the DNA matches it firmly. Not all rows give a size; the values are once, few, many and, for expanded clones, a class.

size,V,J,D,CDR3,DNA
-,TRBV13,TRBJ2-7,TRBD2,CASSLASGRAAQYF,TGTGCCAGCAGCTTAGCTAGCGGGAGGGCCGCGCAGTACTTC
-,TRBV28,TRBJ1-4,TRBD1,CASSWTGVKEKLFF,TGTGCCAGCAGTTGGACAGGGGTAAAAGAAAAACTGTTTTTT
-,TRBV6-1,TRBJ2-1,-,CASSELAVRNEQFF,TGTGCCAGCAGTGAGTTAGCGGTTAGGAATGAGCAGTTCTTC
-,TRBV30,TRBJ1-4,TRBD1,CAWTGGNEKLFF,TGTGCCTGGACAGGGGGCAACGAAAAACTGTTTTTT
-,TRBV2,TRBJ2-2,TRBD1,CASRQGANTGELFF,TGTGCCAGCAGACAGGGGGCGAACACCGGGGAGCTGTTTTTT
-,TRBV20-1,TRBJ2-5,TRBD2,CSASMLAGVRETQYF,TGCAGTGCTAGTATGCTAGCGGGAGTTCGAGAGACCCAGTACTTC
-,TRBV6-2/TRBV6-3,TRBJ2-1,-,CASSYSISEQFF,TGTGCCAGCAGTTACTCGATAAGCGAGCAGTTCTTC
-,TRBV6-5,TRBJ1-4,-,CASSYSGPDTLFF,TGTGCCAGCAGTTACTCCGGGCCGGACACATTGTTTTTT
-,TRBV6-6,TRBJ2-3,-,CASSYSGASGLDTQYF,TGTGCCAGCAGTTACTCGGGGGCTAGCGGCCTAGATACGCAGTATTTT
-,TRBV29-1,TRBJ1-2,-,CSVLRGGYGYTF,TGCAGCGTTTTAAGGGGCGGCTATGGCTACACCTTC
-,TRBV27,TRBJ2-7,-,CASSLVSKGYEQYF,TGTGCCAGCAGTTTAGTATCAAAGGGGTACGAGCAGTACTTC
-,TRBV14,TRBJ2-7,TRBD1,CASSQDHGTGAQYF,TGTGCCAGCAGCCAAGATCACGGCACAGGGGCCCAGTACTTC
-,TRBV2,TRBJ2-7,TRBD1,CASTGTGRGEQYF,TGTGCCAGCACAGGGACAGGGAGGGGGGAGCAGTACTTC
-,TRBV9,TRBJ2-5,TRBD2,CASSVRGAGETQYF,TGTGCCAGCAGCGTGCGGGGGGCCGGAGAGACCCAGTACTTC
-,TRBV28,TRBJ2-5,-,CASSLSGGVETQYF,TGTGCCAGCAGTTTATCGGGCGGGGTAGAGACCCAGTACTTC
-,TRBV28,TRBJ2-5,TRBD2,CASSFFGPLTSGAQETQYF,TGTGCCAGCAGTTTCTTCGGGCCCCTGACTAGCGGAGCCCAAGAGACCCAGTACTTC
-,TRBV5-4,TRBJ1-4,-,CASSEGGAGANEKLFF,TGTGCCAGCAGCGAGGGCGGTGCAGGAGCTAATGAAAAACTGTTTTTT
many,TRBV27,TRBJ2-7,TRBD1,CASSLIRQGAYEQYF,TGTGCCAGCAGTTTAATTCGACAGGGCGCCTACGAGCAGTACTTC
-,TRBV6-2/TRBV6-3,TRBJ2-2,TRBD2,CASSAPGGRRTGELFF,TGTGCCAGCAGTGCCCCTGGCGGGAGGAGGACCGGGGAGCTGTTTTTT
-,TRBV7-2,TRBJ2-5,TRBD2,CASSLGTSGRSETQYF,TGTGCCAGCAGCCTGGGGACTAGCGGGAGATCGGAGACCCAGTACTTC
-,TRBV9,TRBJ2-1,TRBD2,CASSAALAAIDNEQFF,TGTGCCAGCAGCGCCGCGCTAGCGGCGATCGACAATGAGCAGTTCTTC
once,TRBV7-9,TRBJ2-1,-,CASRSGDNNEQFF,TGTGCCAGCAGGTCGGGAGATAACAATGAGCAGTTCTTC
once,TRBV28,TRBJ1-3,-,CASSPDTSGNTIYF,TGTGCCAGCAGTCCGGACACCTCTGGAAACACCATATATTTT
-,TRBV10-3,TRBJ1-1,-,CATGTKNTEAFF,TGTGCTACCGGGACAAAGAACACTGAAGCTTTCTTT
-,TRBV5-6,TRBJ2-5,-,CASSLSQQETQYF,TGTGCCAGCAGCTTGTCCCAACAAGAGACCCAGTACTTC
once,TRBV9,TRBJ2-5,TRBD2,CASSVGGQETQYF,TGTGCCAGCAGCGTCGGGGGGCAAGAGACCCAGTACTTC
few,TRBV6-2/TRBV6-3,TRBJ2-1,-,CASSYSRPGNNEQFF,TGTGCCAGCAGTTACTCGAGACCAGGGAACAATGAGCAGTTCTTC
-,TRBV5-5,TRBJ2-7,-,CASSRRVREWEFNEQYF,TGTGCCAGCAGCCGGAGAGTACGGGAGTGGGAATTTAACGAGCAGTACTTC
few,TRBV25-1,TRBJ1-4,TRBD1,CASSEVGDRGHEKLFF,TGTGCCAGCAGTGAAGTGGGGGACAGGGGACATGAAAAACTGTTTTTT
-,TRBV19,TRBJ2-1,TRBD1,CASSFRETGVNEQFF,TGTGCCAGTAGTTTCAGGGAAACAGGGGTCAATGAGCAGTTCTTC
many,TRBV6-5,TRBJ2-5,TRBD2,CASSSLAGERQETQYF,TGTGCCAGCAGTTCCCTAGCGGGAGAGCGGCAAGAGACCCAGTACTTC
-,TRBV4-1,TRBJ2-7,TRBD1,CASSQEGGTGLGEQYF,TGCGCCAGCAGCCAAGAGGGCGGGACAGGGCTAGGGGAGCAGTACTTC
once,TRBV28,TRBJ1-3,TRBD1,CASTGSGQGSSGNTIYF,TGTGCCAGCACCGGGTCCGGACAGGGGAGCTCTGGAAACACCATATATTTT
-,TRBV20-1,TRBJ2-7,-,CSATRAVEQYF,TGCAGTGCCACCAGGGCGGTCGAGCAGTACTTC
-,TRBV6-1,TRBJ1-1,-,CASSEEYEAFF,TGTGCCAGCAGTGAGGAGTACGAAGCTTTCTTT
-,TRBV5-7,TRBJ2-7,TRBD1,CASSTDRAYSYEQYF,TGTGCCAGCAGCACGGACAGGGCCTACTCCTACGAGCAGTACTTC
-,TRBV7-2,TRBJ2-3,TRBD2,CASSLGRGSSTDTQYF,TGTGCCAGCAGCTTAGGGCGCGGGAGCAGCACAGATACGCAGTATTTT
-,TRBV6-2/TRBV6-3,TRBJ2-4,-,CASSYNQGNIQYF,TGTGCCAGCAGTTACAATCAGGGGAACATTCAGTACTTC
-,TRBV4-3,TRBJ2-1,TRBD2,CASSQDRAGGSFVAYNEQFF,TGCGCCAGCAGCCAAGATCGGGCGGGAGGCTCCTTTGTGGCCTACAATGAGCAGTTCTTC